A single sample is the source of the 27 T cell receptor beta chains below, sequenced in a study of cytomegalovirus exposure and HLA in healthy donors. Use of 60 Vbeta and 13 Jbeta primers characterized the PCR. Sequencing used immunoSEQ multiplex PCR; TCRdb keeps in-frame clones, though not all of them. Of 150,000 to 170,000 clones listed, 80% were seen once; the top ten hold over 5%. The material sequenced was PBMCs. All receptors come from a woman in her thirties or forties in good health and CMV-seropositive.

V and J are TRBV5-6 and TRBJ2-6; 10 bases align to TRBD1. The CDR3 totals 18 residues. V shed 2 bases and J 2 bases; nucleotides not matched to a gene: 7. Germline V gives CDR1 SGHDT, CDR2 YYEEEE. The CDR3 coding sequence is TGTGCCAGCAGCTTCCGGACAGGGGGAAACCCTGGGGCCAACGTCCTGACTTTC. Amino acids: CASSFRTGGNPGANVLTF. The full variable domain, in which reference TRBV5-6 and TRBJ2-6 provide the parts outside the CDR3, is DAGVTQSPTHLIKTRGQQVTLRCSPKSGHDTVSWYQQALGQGPQFIFQYYEEEERQRGNFPDRFSGHQFPNYSSELNVNALLLGDSALYLCASSFRTGGNPGANVLTFGAGSRLTVL.

The rearrangement joins TRBV7-9 to TRBJ1-2, with 7 bases identical to TRBD1. With V trimmed by 5 bases and J by 5 bases, 8 bases remained unmatched. This CDR3 region has 14 residues. Germline assignment: CDR1 SEHNR and CDR2 FQNEAQ (reference sequence). The CDR3 spells CASSKGTALYGYTF. CDR3 sequence (DNA): TGTGCCAGCAGCAAGGGGACAGCTTTATATGGCTACACCTTC.

The chain joins TRBV6-1 to TRBJ1-5; TRBD1 matches 8 bases. Looked up from germline, CDR1 is MNHNS and CDR2 is SASEGT. The J segment lost 0 bases and the V segment lost 9 bases, leaving 4 bases of the junction unmatched. CDR3 length: 14 residues. CDR3 residues: CASQQGGSNQPQHF. The DNA of the CDR3 is TGTGCCAGTCAACAGGGGGGTAGCAATCAGCCCCAGCATTTT.

The chain combines TRBV7-3 with TRBJ2-6; 10 bases agree with TRBD2. Losses at the gene ends were 6 bases for V and 3 bases for J; bases not matched to a gene: 8. Germline CDR1 and CDR2: SGHTA and FQGTGA. CDR3 length: 17 residues. The CDR3 sequence is CASSLAGVWGGANVLTF. DNA of the CDR3: TGTGCCAGCAGTCTAGCGGGAGTTTGGGGTGGGGCCAACGTCCTGACTTTC.

The chain has TRBV29-1 and TRBJ2-1; TRBD2 aligns across 10 bases. The CDR3 totals 16 residues. Germline V gives CDR1 SQVTM, CDR2 ANQGSEA. Trimming took 3 bases from V and 5 from J; bases not matched to a gene: 10. For the CDR3, the DNA is TGCAGCGTTGATGGGGGGCTAGCGGGAGCAAACAATGAGCAGTTCTTC. Translating gives CSVDGGLAGANNEQFF.

This clone was detected only a few times. The chain links TRBV6-1 to TRBJ1-5; D unresolved. V was shortened by 6 bases and J by 1 base, with 7 bases between the two germline ends. The CDR3 extends over 13 amino acids. From germline, CDR1 is MNHNS and CDR2 SASEGT. The CDR3 is CASRSGSNQPQHF. CDR3 sequence (DNA): TGTGCCAGCAGGAGCGGGAGCAATCAGCCCCAGCATTTT.

The chain is built from TRBV7-9 and TRBJ2-3; a possible D gene is TRBD1 (5 bases). From germline, CDR1 is SEHNR and CDR2 FQNEAQ (reference sequence). Trimming left V 3 bases short and J 3 bases short, with 10 bases between. The CDR3 is 14 amino acids. CDR3 residues: CASSFRQTTDTQYF. In DNA, the CDR3 is TGTGCCAGCAGCTTCCGACAGACTACAGATACGCAGTATTTT.

The rearrangement uses TRBV30 and TRBJ2-2, with D hard to call. The V end lost 0 bases, the J end lost 1 base, and 12 bases lay between the germline ends. The CDR3 is made up of 16 amino acids. The germline gives CDR1 GTSNPN, CDR2 SVGIG (reference sequence). CDR3 in DNA: TGTGCCTGGAGTGTACCGTTCAACGGGAACACCGGGGAGCTGTTTTTT. Residues: CAWSVPFNGNTGELFF.

The rearrangement links TRBV30 to TRBJ1-3; 8 bases map to TRBD1. The trim removed 0 bases at V and 4 bases at J, leaving 5 bases unmatched. The V gene's germline CDR1 is GTSNPN and CDR2 SVGIG (reference sequence). The length of the CDR3 is 15 residues. CDR3 bases: TGTGCCTGGAGTGTCGCAGGGGGCTCCGGAAACACCATATATTTT. Encoded protein: CAWSVAGGSGNTIYF.

For the CDR3, the DNA is TGTGCCAGCAGCCCGACAGGGTCCTACGAGCAGTACTTC. This sequence encodes CASSPTGSYEQYF. The rearrangement uses TRBV2 and TRBJ2-7, with TRBD1 matching 7 bases. CDR1 is SNHLY, CDR2 FYNNEI, per germline. The CDR3 extends over 13 amino acids. V lost 6 bases, J lost 1 base, and 3 bases stayed unmatched.

The CDR3 protein is CASRGIANIQYF. DNA of the CDR3: TGTGCCAGCAGGGGCATCGCAAACATTCAGTACTTC. The chain couples TRBV28 to TRBJ2-4; D not certain. The CDR3 sequence is 12 residues long. The V gene's germline CDR1 is MDHEN and CDR2 SYDVKM. V gave up 6 bases and J gave up 6 bases, with 9 bases separating them.

The V gene is TRBV7-2, the J gene TRBJ2-1, with a tentative D call TRBD2 (5 bases). Trimming shortened V by 4 bases and J by 6 bases, and 10 bases separated the two germline ends. The germline V gene encodes CDR1 SGHTA and CDR2 FQGNSA. The CDR3 spans 13 residues. CDR3 DNA sequence: TGTGCCAGCAGCTCCGGGATGTTCAATGAGCAGTTCTTC. It specifies CASSSGMFNEQFF.

This chain joins TRBV5-6 and TRBJ1-2; 7 nucleotides line up with TRBD1. CDR3 size: 12 residues. Trimming at V came to 7 bases and at J to 4 bases, leaving 4 bases not matched to a gene. Germline CDR1 SGHDT, CDR2 YYEEEE. CDR3 sequence reads: CASFAGGYGYTF. For the CDR3, the DNA is TGTGCCAGCTTCGCAGGGGGCTATGGCTACACCTTC.

The rearrangement links TRBV28 to TRBJ1-5; TRBD1 is a possible D gene (6 bases). This CDR3 has 16 amino acids. Trimming took 2 bases from V and 7 from J, leaving 18 bases between them. Per germline, CDR1 MDHEN and CDR2 SYDVKM. The CDR3 reads CASSLPGQPLGQPQHF. CDR3 coding DNA: TGTGCCAGCAGTTTACCTGGACAGCCTTTGGGACAGCCCCAGCATTTT.

This chain connects TRBV9 to TRBJ1-2; D not certain. The V end was cut by 0 bases, the J end by 0 bases, with 9 bases between. CDR3 length: 15 amino acids. Germline V gene sequence: CDR1 SGDLS, CDR2 YYNGEE. The CDR3 here is CASSVATSANYGYTF. The CDR3 region has the DNA TGTGCCAGCAGCGTAGCTACGTCGGCTAACTATGGCTACACCTTC.

The chain links TRBV11-2 to TRBJ2-1, with 7 bases matching TRBD2. CDR3 length equals 18 residues. V trimming: 4 bases; J trimming: 3 bases; junction bases outside the gene matches: 15. Germline V gives CDR1 SGHAT, CDR2 FQNNGV. CDR3 in amino acids: CASSSLTGRERVYNEQFF. The CDR3 bases are TGTGCCAGCAGCTCGCTAACGGGGCGGGAGAGGGTCTACAATGAGCAGTTCTTC.

The CDR3 nucleotides read TGCGCCAGCAGCTCCGCCACTAGCGGCCCACAAGAGACCCAGTACTTC. Amino acids: CASSSATSGPQETQYF. This sequence joins TRBV5-1 and TRBJ2-5, with 8 bases identical to TRBD2. The CDR3 runs to 16 residues. CDR1 is SGHRS, CDR2 YFSETQ, per germline. V shed 3 bases, J shed 2 bases, and the junction held 9 bases outside the gene matches.

This clone appeared a few times. The chain combines TRBV7-9 with TRBJ2-5; a possible D gene is TRBD1 (6 bases). The germline V and J ends were trimmed by 4 bases and 11 bases, with 26 bases remaining between them. CDR1 is SEHNR and CDR2 is FQNEAQ in the germline V gene (reference sequence). The CDR3 is 16 residues long. The CDR3 protein is CASSYPLSGALVEQYF. The CDR3 DNA is TGTGCCAGCAGCTACCCCCTTTCAGGGGCCCTCGTGGAGCAGTACTTC.

The CDR3 nucleotides are TGTGCCAGCAGCTTAGCGGGACAGAGCTACGAGCAGTACTTC. Residues: CASSLAGQSYEQYF. The chain joins TRBV7-8 to TRBJ2-7; 7 nucleotides agree with TRBD1. This CDR3 comprises 14 residues. The germline CDR1 and CDR2 sequences are SGHVS and FQNEAQ. Trimming removed 0 bases from V and 3 bases from J; junction bases left unmatched: 2. Based on the CDR3 plus reference TRBV7-8 and TRBJ2-7, the full variable domain is GAGVSQSPRYKVAKRGQDVALRCDPISGHVSLFWYQQALGQGPEFLTYFQNEAQLDKSGLPSDRFFAERPEGSVSTLKIQRTQQEDSAVYLCASSLAGQSYEQYFGPGTRLTVT.

The chain uses TRBV21-1 and TRBJ2-7; the tabulated D call, TRBD1, remains unverified against the DNA. TRBV21-1 is assigned pseudogene status. The CDR3 totals 15 residues. CDR3 region: CASSNAGTEFYEQYF. The CDR3 nucleotides read TGTGCCAGCAGCAACGCGGGGACAGAGTTCTACGAGCAGTACTTC.

This chain uses TRBV28 with TRBJ1-2; tentative D call: TRBD1 (6 bases). The CDR3 has 13 residues. The germline CDR1 and CDR2 sequences are MDHEN and SYDVKM. Deletions cut 6 bases from V and 3 bases from J, with 11 bases between. In DNA form, the CDR3 reads TGTGCCAGCAGCACTCAGGGGTACTATGGCTACACCTTC. Its translation: CASSTQGYYGYTF.

The chain carries TRBV11-1 and TRBJ1-1; 9 nucleotides match TRBD1. Per the germline V gene, CDR1 is SGHAT and CDR2 is FQDESV (reference sequence). This CDR3 has 14 amino acids. Germline trimming cut 5 bases from V and 3 bases from J; bases unmatched to any gene: 4. The CDR3 is CASSPGTGYTEAFF. In DNA, the CDR3 is TGTGCCAGCAGCCCGGGGACAGGGTACACTGAAGCTTTCTTT.

The genes are TRBV7-9 and TRBJ2-5; 9 positions match TRBD1. J gave up 1 base and V 5 bases, and 2 bases lay outside the gene matches. CDR1 and CDR2 (germline): SEHNR, FQNEAQ (reference sequence). This CDR3 has 14 residues. The CDR3 sequence: CASSPGQGQETQYF. The CDR3 DNA sequence: TGTGCCAGCAGCCCGGGACAGGGCCAAGAGACCCAGTACTTC.

The chain is built from TRBV25-1 and TRBJ2-4; 11 positions match TRBD2. Germline CDR1 and CDR2: MGHDK and SYGVNS. Trimming cost V 2 bases and J 1 base; bases outside gene matches: 7. The CDR3 is made up of 18 amino acids. CDR3 sequence: CASSEGLRTSGAKNIQYF. CDR3 coding DNA: TGTGCCAGCAGTGAAGGTCTTAGGACTAGCGGGGCCAAAAACATTCAGTACTTC.

The chain joins TRBV20-1 to TRBJ2-7, with unresolved D. CDR1 is DFQATT and CDR2 is SNEGSKA in the germline V gene (reference sequence). The CDR3 spans 11 residues. Trimming took off 5 bases at V and 3 bases at J, with 8 bases between the two ends. The DNA of the CDR3 is TGCAGTGCTCGGTTCGGCTACGAGCAGTACTTC. Translating it yields CSARFGYEQYF.

V usage is TRBV9 and J usage is TRBJ2-1; TRBD2 agrees at 7 bases. Per the germline V gene, CDR1 is SGDLS and CDR2 is YYNGEE. The V and J ends lost 5 bases and 0 bases, in that order; junction bases with no gene match: 8. The CDR3 length is 16 residues. This CDR3 reads CASRATSDSSYNEQFF. CDR3 in DNA: TGTGCCAGCAGGGCTACTAGCGACAGCTCCTACAATGAGCAGTTCTTC.

V is TRBV5-1 and J is TRBJ2-7; no definite D call. Germline CDR1 is SGHRS and CDR2 is YFSETQ. V was trimmed by 2 bases and J by 2 bases, leaving 17 bases between them. The CDR3 has 16 amino acids. For the CDR3, the DNA is TGCGCCAGCAGCTTCAGCCCCGGGTCCGAAGCCTACGAGCAGTACTTC. Its translation is CASSFSPGSEAYEQYF.